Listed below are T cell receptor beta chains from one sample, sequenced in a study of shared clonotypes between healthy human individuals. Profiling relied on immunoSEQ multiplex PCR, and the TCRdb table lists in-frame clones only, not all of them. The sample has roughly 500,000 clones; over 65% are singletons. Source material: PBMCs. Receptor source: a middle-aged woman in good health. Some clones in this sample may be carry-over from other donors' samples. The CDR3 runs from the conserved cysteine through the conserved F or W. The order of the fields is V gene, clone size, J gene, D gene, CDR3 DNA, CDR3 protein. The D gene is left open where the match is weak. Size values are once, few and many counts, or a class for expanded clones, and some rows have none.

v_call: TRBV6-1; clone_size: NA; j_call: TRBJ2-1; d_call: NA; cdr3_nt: TGTGCCAGCAGACCCGTCCCGGGGAATGAGCAGTTCTTC; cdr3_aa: CASRPVPGNEQFF
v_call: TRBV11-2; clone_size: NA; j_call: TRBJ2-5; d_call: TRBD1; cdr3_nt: TGTGCCAGCAGCCCTCGACAGGGAAAACAAGAGACCCAGTACTTC; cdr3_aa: CASSPRQGKQETQYF
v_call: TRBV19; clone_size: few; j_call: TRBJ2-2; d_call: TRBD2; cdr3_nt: TGTGCCAGTACCAGGACTAGCGGGAACACCGGGGAGCTGTTTTTT; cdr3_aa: CASTRTSGNTGELFF
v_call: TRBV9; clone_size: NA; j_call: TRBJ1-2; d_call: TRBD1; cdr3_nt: TGTGCCAGCAGCCTCGGGGCTGACAGGGGGGGAAACTATGGCTACACCTTC; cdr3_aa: CASSLGADRGGNYGYTF
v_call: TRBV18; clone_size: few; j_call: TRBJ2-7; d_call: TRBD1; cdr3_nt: TGTGCCAGCTCACCGCCGGGACAGGGCTACGAGCAGTACTTC; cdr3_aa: CASSPPGQGYEQYF
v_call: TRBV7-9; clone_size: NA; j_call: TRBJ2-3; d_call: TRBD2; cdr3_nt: TGTGCCAGCAGCCGTCCGCCTAGCGGGAGCACAGATACGCAGTATTTT; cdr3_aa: CASSRPPSGSTDTQYF
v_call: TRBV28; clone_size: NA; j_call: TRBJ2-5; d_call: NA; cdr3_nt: TGTGCCACCGCGGGGTTTAGAGAGACCCAGTACTTC; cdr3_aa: CATAGFRETQYF
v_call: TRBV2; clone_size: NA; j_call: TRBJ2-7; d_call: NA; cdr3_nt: TGTGCCAGCAGGGAATCGCCGGGACCGAGAAGGTACTTC; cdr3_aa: CASRESPGPRRYF
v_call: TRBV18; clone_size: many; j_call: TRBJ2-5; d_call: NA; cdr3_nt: TGTGCCAGCTCACCCCTCCGGGCCGGGGCCCAGCAGACCCAGTACTTC; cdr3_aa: CASSPLRAGAQQTQYF
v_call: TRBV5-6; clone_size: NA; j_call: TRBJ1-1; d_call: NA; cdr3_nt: TGTGCCAGCAGCTTGAGGCCAGGGGCGAACACTGAAGCTTTCTTT; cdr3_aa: CASSLRPGANTEAFF
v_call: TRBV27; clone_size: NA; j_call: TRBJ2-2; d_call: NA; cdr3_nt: TGTGCCAGCAGTTCGCTGGCTGGGGCAGCGAACACCGGGGAGCTGTTTTTT; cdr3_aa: CASSSLAGAANTGELFF
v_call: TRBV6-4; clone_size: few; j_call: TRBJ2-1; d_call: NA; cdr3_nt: TGTGCCAGCAGTGACCGGGCAGGGGTTGGGAATGGTGATGAGCAGTTCTTC; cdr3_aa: CASSDRAGVGNGDEQFF
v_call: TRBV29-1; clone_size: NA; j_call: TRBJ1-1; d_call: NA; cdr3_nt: TGCAGCGTCTACAGGGTCAGCACTGAAGCTTTCTTT; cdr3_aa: CSVYRVSTEAFF
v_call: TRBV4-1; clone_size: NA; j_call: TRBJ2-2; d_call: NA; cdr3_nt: TGCGCCAGCAGCCAAAGGGCTAGTTGGGACACCGGGGAGCTGTTTTTT; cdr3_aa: CASSQRASWDTGELFF
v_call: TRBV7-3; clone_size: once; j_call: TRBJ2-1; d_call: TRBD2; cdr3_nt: TGTGCCAGCAGCCCTGGGACTAGCGGGCTTTACAATGAGCAGTTCTTC; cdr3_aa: CASSPGTSGLYNEQFF